This TCR beta chain was captured by sequencing in a study of control samples from healthy donors and cancer patients (dated by TCRdb to about 2020). Library preparation was by the immunoSEQ multiplex PCR assay. Drawn from immuneACCESS, this table holds only the in-frame rearrangements with V and J called that TCRdb kept. Clones are partly lost; checked studies trace under half to an unresolved V gene and leave the rest unexplained. Recorded for this sample are about 40,000 clones; 80% to 95% of them occurred a single time. The biggest ten clones account for around 3.6% of the sample. Compared with germline, V lacks 3 bases and J lacks 5 bases; bases without a gene match: 9. The germline V gene supplies CDR1 KGHSH and CDR2 LQKENI. Counted from cysteine to phenylalanine, this CDR3 has 15 amino acids. Only the CDR3 part of the read is kept: 45 bases, read in frame from the first base. This clone turned up a few times. Its antigen target is currently unknown. No base quality information exists; no much larger clone differs at one position.

The receptor's source is a woman aged 50 to 60 in good health. The chain was built from TRBV18 and TRBJ2-7; TRBD1 fits 8 bases in the junction. The sample was blood. CDR3 loop: CASSPSARGLDEQYF. DNA sequence: TGTGCCAGCTCACCCTCGGCCAGGGGGCTCGACGAGCAGTACTTC.